The T cell receptor beta chain described here comes from a study of blood T cell repertoires in COVID-19 (dated by TCRdb to about 2020). Background for the entire study: Collaborator samples came from the United States, Italy and Spain and covered acute and convalescent phases of COVID-19. The material from the prospective study consisted of cDNA or gDNA derived from T cells, B-cell-depleted T cells, or PBMCs. Subjects who had been exposed to COVID-19, were actively infected with it, or had recovered from it provided the deeply sampled blood TCRbeta repertoires that made up the dataset. The repertoires were released in a freely available public database intended as a resource for research on the immune response to SARS-CoV-2. The samples were drawn from the first 160 participants of the ongoing ImmuneRACE study and from 950 to 1,500 subjects provided by 6 global collaborators. Sample metadata almost always included a de-identified subject ID, COVID-19 status, age in years and sex. Where available, HLA class I and class II types were obtained from metadata supplied by the sample provider rather than from assay-based typing.

Beyond this particular receptor, the publication reports: How much clinical and demographic metadata was included differed by source and by participant, and the metadata was provided uncurated.

The immunoSEQ Assay, a bias-controlled multiplex PCR, was used to amplify TCRbeta CDR3 regions from genomic DNA. Concerning the study's data processing: The number of nucleated cells in each sample was estimated from the amplification of reference gene primers within the assay. To quantify the absolute abundance of each unique TCRbeta CDR3 rearrangement, sequence reads were collapsed and filtered. For each sample, productive Simpson clonality was calculated as the square root of Simpson's diversity index over productive rearrangements. Sourced from immuneACCESS, this table was stored by TCRdb with only in-frame sequences that have V and J called. A share of the clones is absent; for the studies checked, an unresolved V gene accounts for under half, and the remainder has no known explanation. V, J and clone size are taken as reported in that table, and D and trimming were inferred from the DNA itself. The sample data list about 270,000 clones, and about 84% of these were observed just once. The top ten clonotypes cover approximately 6% of the sample.

A word on this clone: The antigen this receptor binds is unknown. Base qualities are not recorded, but no much larger clone differs from it by a single base.

V is pared back by 3 bases and J by 1 base, with 14 bases lying between the germline termini. The germline V gene gives CDR1 as SGDLS and CDR2 as YYNGEE. The CDR3 measures 17 amino acids from cysteine to phenylalanine. Solely the CDR3 DNA is kept, with 51 bases framed from the first base. One collaborating source in Seattle enrolled patients during active infection and followed them longitudinally through the course of disease. Whole blood was collected in K2EDTA tubes by collaborating institutions according to the institutions' own protocols. For TCRbeta analysis, collaborators shipped samples in one of three forms: frozen whole blood, isolated PBMCs, or DNA extracted from either of those sample types.

Sequencing was performed on peripheral blood. The TCR sequence derives from a woman aged 80 or over with COVID-19, enrolled during active disease. The chain is encoded by TRBV9 joined to TRBJ1-6; the D region possibly corresponds to TRBD1 (6 bases align). The CDR3 amino acid sequence is: CASSALDRASYNSPLHF. In nucleotide form, the sequence is TGTGCCAGCAGCGCTTTGGACAGAGCGTCCTATAATTCACCCCTCCACTTT.